Each of the 21 T cell receptor beta chains below was sequenced from the same sample in a study of naive and memory T cell subsets. General study findings and limits: Possibly reflecting memory cells re-expressing CD45RA, a few larger clonotypes occurred in naive repertoires, especially CD8.

Two oligonucleotides, mixed equimolar, formed the beta constant-region primer covering TRBC1 and TRBC2. Ligated cDNA was amplified by four rounds of PCR with nested alpha and beta constant-region primers and SP2. TCRdb re-analysed the UMI-ligation and nested PCR reads in MiXCR, keeping a single row per CDR3 protein. Of over 110,000 distinct CDR3 sequences in the sample, more than 15% were seen once. These receptors have no identified antigens. Source material: naive CD8+ T cells from blood. The receptors here all came from a human donor in good health.

This clonotype turned up a few times. The chain combines TRBV12-3 or TRBV12-4 with TRBJ2-1; no definite D call. Trimming stripped 5 bases from V and 0 bases from J, with 11 bases between. This CDR3 has 15 amino acids. CDR3 nucleotide sequence: TGTGCCAGCAGTAGTGACGCGAGCTCCTACAATGAGCAGTTCTTC. Amino acids: CASSSDASSYNEQFF.

The chain has TRBV6-1 and TRBJ2-7; TRBD2 agrees at 8 bases. Trimming took 4 bases from V and 0 from J; bases not matched to a gene: 8. This CDR3 comprises 16 residues. In germline, CDR1 is MNHNS, CDR2 SASEGT. The CDR3 sequence: CASSVPSREGSYEQYF. The CDR3 coding sequence is TGTGCCAGCAGTGTACCTAGTCGGGAGGGCTCCTACGAGCAGTACTTC.

This chain uses TRBV6-2 or TRBV6-3 with TRBJ1-1, with D unclear. Germline V gene lookup returns CDR1 MNHEY and CDR2 SVGEGT. V was clipped by 2 bases and J by 4 bases, with 20 bases between them. The CDR3 length is 17 residues. The DNA of the CDR3 is TGTGCCAGCAGTTACCCACTTATCGAGGAGGTAAGCACTGAAGCTTTCTTT. Amino acids: CASSYPLIEEVSTEAFF.

V is TRBV30 and J is TRBJ2-7; the D is unclear. The CDR3 covers 14 residues. The germline V gene encodes CDR1 GTSNPN and CDR2 SVGIG (reference sequence). With 0 bases removed from V and 0 bases from J, the gap between germline ends came to 9 bases. CDR3 amino acids: CAWSVRDSSYEQYF. The CDR3 DNA follows: TGTGCCTGGAGTGTTAGGGATAGCTCCTACGAGCAGTACTTC.

There are many counts of this clonotype. The rearrangement links TRBV19 to TRBJ1-1; D is unresolved. The CDR3 has 15 residues. Trimming removed 5 bases at V and 0 bases at J, with 13 bases between. CDR1 and CDR2 from the germline V gene are LNHDA and SQIVND (reference sequence). The CDR3 protein is CASSPGRNMNTEAFF. CDR3 DNA sequence: TGTGCCAGTAGTCCTGGACGGAACATGAACACTGAAGCTTTCTTT.

The CDR3 is CASSPPGARSRNTQYF. The CDR3 DNA is TGTGCCAGCAGCCCCCCCGGGGCGAGATCTCGGAATACGCAGTATTTT. The chain links TRBV9 to TRBJ2-3; D is perhaps TRBD1 or TRBD2 (5 bases each). V dropped 4 bases and J dropped 7 bases, with 22 bases sitting between them. Germline V gives CDR1 SGDLS, CDR2 YYNGEE. CDR3 length: 16 amino acids.

This chain links TRBV15 with TRBJ1-2; D remains ambiguous. CDR3 length: 13 amino acids. Looked up from germline, CDR1 is LNHNV and CDR2 is YYDKDF (reference sequence). The V and J ends lost 1 base and 3 bases respectively, with 6 bases between them. CDR3 nucleotides: TGTGCCACCAGCAGAGGAAAGGACTATGGCTACACCTTC. Translation gives CATSRGKDYGYTF.

The chain joins TRBV12-5 to TRBJ2-7; 7 positions match TRBD1. Germline V CDR1 and CDR2: LGHNT, FRNRAP. This CDR3 is 14 amino acids long. After removal of 7 bases from V and 4 bases from J, the junction contained 10 bases not matched to a gene. This CDR3 reads CASVPRDSSYEQYF. The DNA for the CDR3 is TGTGCTAGTGTTCCCCGGGACAGTTCGTACGAGCAGTACTTC.

This sequence joins TRBV27 and TRBJ1-2; 7 bases map to TRBD1. The CDR3 is 15 amino acids. V was clipped by 4 bases and J by 3 bases; unmatched bases: 8. Germline values: CDR1 MNHEY, CDR2 SMNVEV (reference sequence). The CDR3: CASSSAGTADYGYTF. CDR3 nucleotide sequence: TGTGCCAGCAGTTCCGCCGGGACAGCTGACTATGGCTACACCTTC.

This clonotype has at least ten counts. CDR3 sequence (DNA): TGTGCCAGCAGTTTGGCGGGGGGTCCCTACGAGCAGTACTTC. Encoded protein: CASSLAGGPYEQYF. The chain couples TRBV28 to TRBJ2-7; 8 bases map to TRBD2. This CDR3 has 14 amino acids. Germline CDR1 and CDR2: MDHEN and SYDVKM. V lost 3 bases and J lost 2; bases outside the gene matches: 3.

The chain uses TRBV12-3 or TRBV12-4 and TRBJ2-7; 8 nucleotides line up with TRBD2. The trim removed 10 bases at V and 4 bases at J, leaving 3 bases unmatched. The CDR3 loop spans 11 amino acids. The CDR3 region has the DNA TGTGCCACCCGGGGGGGGTACGAGCAGTACTTC. Its protein product is CATRGGYEQYF.

This rearrangement joins TRBV7-8 to TRBJ1-1, with D maybe TRBD1 (5 bases). Germline-derived CDR1 and CDR2 are SGHVS and FQNEAQ. This CDR3 spans 14 amino acids. Trimming shortened V by 3 bases and J by 6 bases, and 14 bases separated the two germline ends. CDR3 protein: CASSLGVRSAEAFF. As DNA, the CDR3 is TGTGCCAGCAGCTTGGGGGTGAGGTCCGCTGAAGCTTTCTTT.

This clonotype was picked up a small number of times. This chain connects TRBV4-1 to TRBJ2-7, with TRBD2 matching over 7 bases. V was pared by 1 base and J by 6 bases, with 6 bases of the junction left unmatched. In germline, CDR1 is MGHRA, CDR2 YSYEKL. The CDR3 runs 14 residues. The CDR3: CASSQAGGGLEQYF. The DNA of the CDR3 is TGCGCCAGCAGCCAAGCGGGAGGCGGGCTCGAGCAGTACTTC.

The V gene is TRBV7-2, the J gene TRBJ2-1; D gene ambiguous. V was clipped by 1 base and J by 2 bases, with 9 bases between them. CDR3 length: 15 amino acids. The germline V gene has CDR1 SGHTA and CDR2 FQGNSA. DNA for the CDR3: TGTGCCAGCAGCTTAGAGGTCGGTGCCTACAATGAGCAGTTCTTC. Amino acids: CASSLEVGAYNEQFF.

The chain links TRBV7-3 to TRBJ2-1; perhaps TRBD2 as D (6 bases). Trimming cost V 1 base and J 4 bases, with 14 bases left between them. Germline assignment: CDR1 SGHTA and CDR2 FQGTGA. The CDR3 spans 16 residues. Written as DNA, the CDR3 is TGTGCCAGCAGCTTAAAGGAGGGACCCCTTTACAATGAGCAGTTCTTC. Translated: CASSLKEGPLYNEQFF.

The V gene is TRBV12-3 or TRBV12-4, the J gene TRBJ1-1; 7 bases agree with TRBD1. The trim removed 5 bases at V and 3 bases at J, leaving 6 bases unmatched. This CDR3 region has 14 residues. The CDR3 protein is CASSVTGWYTEAFF. The CDR3 DNA reads TGTGCCAGCAGTGTGACAGGGTGGTACACTGAAGCTTTCTTT.

The genes are TRBV5-1 and TRBJ2-1; D call uncertain. V was pared by 0 bases and J by 9 bases, with 13 bases between. Germline values: CDR1 SGHRS, CDR2 YFSETQ. The CDR3 is 14 amino acids. The CDR3 protein is CASSLALMSIEQFF. The CDR3 DNA sequence: TGCGCCAGCAGCTTGGCTCTTATGTCCATTGAGCAGTTCTTC.

This chain connects TRBV19 to TRBJ1-6, with D maybe TRBD1 (5 bases). Trimming cost V 5 bases and J 7 bases, with 18 bases left between them. The CDR3 consists of 16 residues. From germline, CDR1 is LNHDA and CDR2 SQIVND (reference sequence). In DNA, the CDR3 is TGTGCCAGTAGTGACCCTTACCGGGACCCCAATTCACCCCTCCACTTT. Its protein is CASSDPYRDPNSPLHF.

The rearrangement joins TRBV6-1 to TRBJ2-7; 13 bases map to TRBD2. Germline values: CDR1 MNHNS, CDR2 SASEGT. V gave up 7 bases and J gave up 2 bases; unmatched junction bases: 8. The length of the CDR3 is 16 residues. In nucleotides, the CDR3 is TGTGCCAGCACAGGGACTAGCGGGAAAACACCCTACGAGCAGTACTTC. Translation: CASTGTSGKTPYEQYF.

The rearrangement joins TRBV10-3 to TRBJ1-1; possible D gene TRBD1, 5 bases. Germline V gives CDR1 ENHRY, CDR2 SYGVKD. The CDR3 totals 14 residues. Trimming shortened V by 2 bases and J by 6 bases, and 13 bases separated the two germline ends. CDR3 DNA: TGTGCCATCAGTGAGCCGGGGGGGGGAGCTGAAGCTTTCTTT. Amino acids: CAISEPGGGAEAFF.

The chain is built from TRBV6-5 and TRBJ2-5, with D maybe TRBD1 (6 bases). This CDR3 has 14 amino acids. Trimming took 5 bases from V and 5 from J, leaving 15 bases between them. The germline V gene has CDR1 MNHEY and CDR2 SVGAGI. CDR3: CASSLSGELETQYF. CDR3 bases: TGTGCCAGCAGTCTATCAGGGGAACTCGAGACCCAGTACTTC.